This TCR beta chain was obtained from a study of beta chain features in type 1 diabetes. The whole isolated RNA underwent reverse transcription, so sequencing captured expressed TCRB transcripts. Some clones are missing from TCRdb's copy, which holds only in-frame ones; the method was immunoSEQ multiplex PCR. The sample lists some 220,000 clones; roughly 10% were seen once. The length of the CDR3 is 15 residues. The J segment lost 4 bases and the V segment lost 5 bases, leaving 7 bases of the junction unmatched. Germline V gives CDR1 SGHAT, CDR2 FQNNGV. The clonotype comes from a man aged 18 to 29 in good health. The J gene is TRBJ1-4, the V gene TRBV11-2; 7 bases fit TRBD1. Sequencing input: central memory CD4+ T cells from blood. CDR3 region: CASSPYRDSNEKLFF. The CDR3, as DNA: TGTGCCAGCAGCCCATACCGGGACAGTAATGAAAAACTGTTTTTT.